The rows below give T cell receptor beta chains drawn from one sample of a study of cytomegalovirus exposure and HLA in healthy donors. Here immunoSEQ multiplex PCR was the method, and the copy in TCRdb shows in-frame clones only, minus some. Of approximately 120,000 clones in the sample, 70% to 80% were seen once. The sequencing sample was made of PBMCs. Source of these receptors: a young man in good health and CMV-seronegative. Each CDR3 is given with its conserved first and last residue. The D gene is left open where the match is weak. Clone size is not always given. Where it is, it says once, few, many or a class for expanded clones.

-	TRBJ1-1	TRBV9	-	TGTGCCAGCAGCGTGAATTCTGGGGGGGACACTGAAGCTTTCTTT	CASSVNSGGDTEAFF
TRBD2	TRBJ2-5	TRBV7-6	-	TGTGCCAGCAACCCTAGCGGAAGGCTTCAAGAGACCCAGTACTTC	CASNPSGRLQETQYF
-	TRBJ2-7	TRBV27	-	TGTGCCAGCAGTTTACAGGACAACAAGTACGAGCAGTACTTC	CASSLQDNKYEQYF
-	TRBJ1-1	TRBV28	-	TGTGCCAGCAGTTTCCCGGCACAGGGATTCACTGAAGCTTTCTTT	CASSFPAQGFTEAFF
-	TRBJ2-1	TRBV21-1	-	TGTGCCAGCAGCATTGACAGGACTTTCTATGAGCAGTTCTTC	CASSIDRTFYEQFF
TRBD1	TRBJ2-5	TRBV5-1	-	TGCGCCAGCAGCGAGACAGGGATGGAGACCCAGTACTTC	CASSETGMETQYF
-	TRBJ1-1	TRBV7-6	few	TGTGCCAGCAGCTTACAGGAGAACACTGAAGCTTTCTTT	CASSLQENTEAFF
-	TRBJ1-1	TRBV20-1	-	TGCAGTGCTACGGGAACTGAAGCTTTCTTT	CSATGTEAFF
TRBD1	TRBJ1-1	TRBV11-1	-	TGTGCCAGCAGCAAAAGAAGGACAGGGTTCGGAACTGAAGCTTTCTTT	CASSKRRTGFGTEAFF
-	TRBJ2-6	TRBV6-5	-	TGTGCCAGCAGACTACTTGGGGCCAACGTCCTGACTTTC	CASRLLGANVLTF
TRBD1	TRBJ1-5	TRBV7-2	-	TGTGCCAGCAGCCCGACAGGGGGCAATCAGCCCCAGCATTTT	CASSPTGGNQPQHF
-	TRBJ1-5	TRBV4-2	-	TGTGCCAGCAGCCAAGTTGAGGGATCTGATCAGCCCCAGCATTTT	CASSQVEGSDQPQHF
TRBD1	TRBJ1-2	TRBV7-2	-	TGTGCCAGCAGCTTTTCGCGTCAGGGGGCAGATGGCTACACCTTC	CASSFSRQGADGYTF
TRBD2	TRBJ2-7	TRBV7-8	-	TGTGCCAGCAGCTTAGGACTAGCGGGAGGTCCCTACGAGCAGTACTTC	CASSLGLAGGPYEQYF
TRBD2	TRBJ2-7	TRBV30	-	TGTGCCTGGACGCGGGGGGTTTTTGAGCAGTACTTC	CAWTRGVFEQYF
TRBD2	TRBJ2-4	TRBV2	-	TGTGCCAGCAGGGTAGCGGGAGAGTATATTCAGTACTTC	CASRVAGEYIQYF
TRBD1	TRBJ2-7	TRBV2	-	TGTGCCAGCAGGGAGACAGGGATCCACGAGCAGTACTTC	CASRETGIHEQYF
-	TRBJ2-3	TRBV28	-	TGTGCCAGCAGTTATCCGCCCGAGATGACAGATACGCAGTATTTT	CASSYPPEMTDTQYF
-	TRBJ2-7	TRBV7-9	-	TGTGCCAGCAGCCCCCCCTCGGCCTACGAGCAGTACTTC	CASSPPSAYEQYF
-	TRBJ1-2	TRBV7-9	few	TGTGCCAGCAGCCCGTTCGGGGGGATTGACTATGGCTACACCTTC	CASSPFGGIDYGYTF
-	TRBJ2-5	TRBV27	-	TGTGCCAGCAGTTCCCCGGGAAACCAAGAGACCCAGTACTTC	CASSSPGNQETQYF
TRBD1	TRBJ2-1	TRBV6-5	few	TGTGCCAGCAGTTTTGGGGCAGGGGGTTACAATGAGCAGTTCTTC	CASSFGAGGYNEQFF
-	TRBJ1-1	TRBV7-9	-	TGTGCCAGCAGCCCGCGGGGCAGGCTGAACACTGAAGCTTTCTTT	CASSPRGRLNTEAFF
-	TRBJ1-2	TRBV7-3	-	TGTGCCAGCAGCCCCACATCAGCTAACTATGGCTACACCTTC	CASSPTSANYGYTF
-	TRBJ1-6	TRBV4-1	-	TGCGCCAGCAGCCCGGGTGACGCCCTCCACTTT	CASSPGDALHF
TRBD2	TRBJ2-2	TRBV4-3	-	TGCGCCAGCAGCCAAGACCACGGTGCGGGGGGCGCGGGCGGGGAGCTGTTTTTT	CASSQDHGAGGAGGELFF
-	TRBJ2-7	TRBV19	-	TGTGCCACCAGCCCGGGTTTCTACGAGCAGTACTTC	CATSPGFYEQYF
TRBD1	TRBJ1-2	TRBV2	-	TGTGCCAGCATCTCAATTAAGGCGGCAGGGGGCGGGGATGGCTACACCTTC	CASISIKAAGGGDGYTF
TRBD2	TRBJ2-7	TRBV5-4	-	TGTGCCAGCAGCTTGAAGACTAGCGGAAAGACCTACGAGCAGTACTTC	CASSLKTSGKTYEQYF
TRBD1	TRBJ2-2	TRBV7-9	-	TGTGCCAGCAGCCCTCCGGGACAGGGGGCGCCCGGGGAGCTGTTTTTT	CASSPPGQGAPGELFF
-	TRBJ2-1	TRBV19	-	TGTGCCAGTAGCTACAGAAGCTCCTACAATGAGCAGTTCTTC	CASSYRSSYNEQFF
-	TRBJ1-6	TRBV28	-	TGTGCCAGCAGTTTGGGGGGGACCACTTATTCACCCCTCCACTTT	CASSLGGTTYSPLHF
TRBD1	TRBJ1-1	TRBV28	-	TGTGCCAGCAGTGCCATCGGACAGGGGACTGAAGCTTTCTTT	CASSAIGQGTEAFF
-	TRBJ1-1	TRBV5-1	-	TGCGCCAGCAGCTTGGTTTTTCGAGTGGCGGACACTGAAGCTTTCTTT	CASSLVFRVADTEAFF
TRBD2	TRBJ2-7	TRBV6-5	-	TGTGCCAGCAGTTCAACTCTAGCGGGGCTGACCTACGAGCAGTACTTC	CASSSTLAGLTYEQYF
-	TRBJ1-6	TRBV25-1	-	TGTGCCAGCAGTGCGGACCCCCGGGGGACTCGGTCACCCCTCCACTTT	CASSADPRGTRSPLHF
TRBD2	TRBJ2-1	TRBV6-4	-	TGTGCCAGCAGTGATACGGGAGGCTCCTACAATGAGCAGTTCTTC	CASSDTGGSYNEQFF
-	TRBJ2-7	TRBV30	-	TGTGCCTGGGGACACCTCGAGCAGTACTTC	CAWGHLEQYF
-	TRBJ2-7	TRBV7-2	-	TGTGCCAGCAGCTTCACCTACGAGCAGTACTTC	CASSFTYEQYF
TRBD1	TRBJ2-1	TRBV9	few	TGTGCCAGCAGCGCACAAGACAGGGGTAATGAGCAGTTCTTC	CASSAQDRGNEQFF
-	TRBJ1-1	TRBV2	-	TGTGCCAGCAAGCAAACTATGAACACTGAAGCTTTCTTT	CASKQTMNTEAFF
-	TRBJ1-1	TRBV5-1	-	TGCGCCAGCAGCGGGGGCCTAACCACAGACACTGAAGCTTTCTTT	CASSGGLTTDTEAFF
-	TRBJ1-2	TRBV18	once	TGTGCCAGCTCACCCGACTCGGTAGGGGCGCGTGGCTACACCTTC	CASSPDSVGARGYTF
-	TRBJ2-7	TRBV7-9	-	TGTGCCAGCAGCGATTACAGGGTAGTGTCCTACGAGCAGTACTTC	CASSDYRVVSYEQYF
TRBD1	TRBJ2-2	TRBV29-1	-	TGCAGCGTTGAGACAGGGATGAACACCGGGGAGCTGTTTTTT	CSVETGMNTGELFF
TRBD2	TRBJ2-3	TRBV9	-	TGTGCCAGCAGCCGGGAGGGAGGTTATACGCAGTATTTT	CASSREGGYTQYF
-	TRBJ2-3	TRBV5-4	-	TGTGCCAGCAGCTTAGTGGAGGGAGATACGCAGTATTTT	CASSLVEGDTQYF
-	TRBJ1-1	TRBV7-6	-	TGTGCCAGCAGCTTAGCGGCTGAGGGATTGGCGGGTGAAGCTTTCTTT	CASSLAAEGLAGEAFF
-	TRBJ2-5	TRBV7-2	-	TGTGCCAGCAGCTTCGCAGGGTCCGAGACCCAGTACTTC	CASSFAGSETQYF
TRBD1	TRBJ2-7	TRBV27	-	TGTGCCAGCAGTCCCATGACAGGGAGCTACGAGCAGTACTTC	CASSPMTGSYEQYF
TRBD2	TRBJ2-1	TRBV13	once	TGTGCCAGCAGCTTAGAACGGGGGGGGAACATGTTCAATGAGCAGTTCTTC	CASSLERGGNMFNEQFF
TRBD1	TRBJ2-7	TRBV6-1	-	TGTGCCAGCAGCCAAAGGGGGCTGCTCGAGCAGTACTTC	CASSQRGLLEQYF
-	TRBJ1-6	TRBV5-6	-	TGTGCCAGCAGCCCCCGGGAAGGCGGTTCACCCCTCCACTTT	CASSPREGGSPLHF
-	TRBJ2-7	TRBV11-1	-	TGTGCCAGCAGCCCAAGAAGGACAGTCAGGCCGATCGAGCAGTACTTC	CASSPRRTVRPIEQYF
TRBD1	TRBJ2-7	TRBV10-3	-	TGTGCCATCAACGGGGACAGGGAAATCGAGCAGTACTTC	CAINGDREIEQYF
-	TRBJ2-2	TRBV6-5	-	TGTGCCAGCAGTATCTTCATTTCAGCCGGGGAGCTGTTTTTT	CASSIFISAGELFF
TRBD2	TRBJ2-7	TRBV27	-	TGTGCCAGCAGTCCGAGACTAGCGGGTTTATACGAGCAGTACTTC	CASSPRLAGLYEQYF
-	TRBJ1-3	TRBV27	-	TGTGCCAGCAGCAGTCAGGGCTCTGGAAACACCATATATTTT	CASSSQGSGNTIYF
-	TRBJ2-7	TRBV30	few	TGTGCCTGGAGAGGAGTCGCCTACGAGCAGTACTTC	CAWRGVAYEQYF
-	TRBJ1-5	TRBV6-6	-	TGTGCCAGCAGCATAGACAGCCTCTCAGATCAGCCCCAGCATTTT	CASSIDSLSDQPQHF